This T cell receptor beta chain is drawn from a study of OX40 agonist ivuxolimab in advanced cancers. Only in-frame clones appear in the TCRdb table, and some are missing; sequencing was by immunoSEQ multiplex PCR. The sample carries about 64,000 clones, approximately 80% recorded once. Sequenced material: CD4+ or CD8+ T cells sorted from blood, taken in a trial of the OX40 agonist ivuxolimab. The TCR comes from an adult with an advanced solid tumor such as melanoma, head and neck, liver or kidney cancer.

The CDR3 here is CACSLTGYKTQHF. CDR3 DNA sequence: TGTGCCTGCTCCCTAACAGGGTACAAGACCCAGCATTTT. This rearrangement joins TRBV30 to TRBJ1-5; tentatively, D is TRBD1 (6 bases). Trimming took 6 bases from V and 11 from J, leaving 20 bases between them. The CDR3 consists of 13 residues. Germline V CDR1 and CDR2: GTSNPN, SVGIG (reference sequence).